This is a list of T cell receptor beta chains from one sample in a study of T cell repertoires in cytomegalovirus infection. What these receptors recognize is not known. TCRdb ran MiXCR on the reads and lists one entry per CDR3 protein. Here the sample spans more than 250,000 distinct CDR3 sequences, roughly 25% being singletons. This specimen consisted of cultured PBMCs, obtained from culture after CMV antigen stimulation. These TCRs come from a human donor in good health (CMV status not recorded). Some clones in this sample may be carry-over from other donors' samples. The CDR3 runs from the conserved cysteine through the conserved F or W. D genes are given only for firm matches. Clone size is not always given. Where it is, it says once, few, many or a class for expanded clones.

TRBJ1-2,TRBV7-2,TRBD1,many,CASSNRDQGGDYGYTF,TGTGCCAGCAGCAACAGAGATCAGGGGGGGGACTATGGCTACACCTTC
TRBJ2-5,TRBV7-9,.,many,CASSLARGRETQYF,TGTGCCAGCAGCTTAGCTAGGGGGAGAGAGACCCAGTACTTC
TRBJ2-5,TRBV6-2/TRBV6-3,.,many,CASSHRTQRETQYF,TGTGCCAGCAGTCACCGGACCCAACGAGAGACCCAGTACTTC
TRBJ2-5,TRBV5-6,.,.,CASSSPLTGSETQYF,TGTGCCAGCAGCTCCCCACTAACAGGCTCCGAGACCCAGTACTTC
TRBJ2-3,TRBV7-2,TRBD2,many,CASLGSGRSSDTQYF,TGTGCCAGCCTTGGAAGCGGGAGATCCTCAGATACGCAGTATTTT
TRBJ2-3,TRBV9,TRBD2,.,CASSPTSGSSDTQYF,TGTGCCAGCAGCCCCACTAGCGGGAGCTCAGATACGCAGTATTTT
TRBJ2-1,TRBV11-3,.,once,CASSPDISSYNEQFF,TGTGCCAGCAGCCCGGACATCAGCTCCTACAATGAGCAGTTCTTC
TRBJ2-1,TRBV7-9,TRBD1,.,CASSLGTGVEGEQFF,TGTGCCAGCAGCTTAGGGACAGGGGTTGAGGGTGAGCAGTTCTTC
TRBJ2-3,TRBV28,.,few,CASSLLGAGTGMADTQYF,TGTGCCAGCAGTTTATTGGGCGCCGGGACGGGTATGGCGGATACGCAGTATTTT
TRBJ2-1,TRBV9,TRBD2,.,CASTGGTSYNEQFF,TGTGCCAGCACGGGGGGGACCTCCTACAATGAGCAGTTCTTC
TRBJ1-3,TRBV6-2/TRBV6-3,.,.,CASSPTGPLSGNTIYF,TGTGCCAGCAGCCCTACCGGACCGCTCTCTGGAAACACCATATATTTT
TRBJ2-1,TRBV7-8,TRBD2,.,CASSSRSGSFDEQFF,TGTGCCAGCAGCAGTCGTAGCGGGAGTTTTGATGAGCAGTTCTTC
TRBJ1-2,TRBV27,.,few,CASSSQGRDFYYGYTF,TGTGCCAGCAGTTCCCAGGGCAGGGATTTTTACTATGGCTACACCTTC
TRBJ2-2,TRBV24-1,TRBD1,few,CATSDSGQGTGELFF,TGTGCCACCAGTGATTCCGGACAGGGGACCGGGGAGCTGTTTTTT
TRBJ1-1,TRBV19,.,.,CASSTLTGEAFF,TGTGCCAGTAGTACTCTGACAGGCGAAGCTTTCTTT
TRBJ1-1,TRBV19,TRBD1,.,CASSLDREGTEAFF,TGTGCCAGTAGTCTCGACAGGGAGGGCACTGAAGCTTTCTTT
TRBJ2-1,TRBV7-6,TRBD2,many,CASSLQAGTYNEQFF,TGTGCCAGCAGCTTACAAGCGGGAACCTACAATGAGCAGTTCTTC
TRBJ2-1,TRBV7-2,TRBD2,.,CASTRRRPGLAGERSNDEQFF,TGTGCCAGCACCCGAAGACGACCGGGACTAGCGGGAGAGAGGTCCAACGATGAGCAGTTCTTC
TRBJ2-5,TRBV28,.,many,CASGAPGLTQETQYF,TGTGCCAGCGGCGCGCCGGGACTTACACAAGAGACCCAGTACTTC
TRBJ1-3,TRBV6-1,.,.,CASSEFAGGSGNTIYF,TGTGCCAGCAGTGAATTCGCCGGAGGCTCTGGAAACACCATATATTTT
TRBJ2-7,TRBV20-1,.,many,CSAKNPGTFSYEQYF,TGCAGTGCTAAAAATCCCGGGACCTTCAGCTACGAGCAGTACTTC
TRBJ2-2,TRBV6-1,.,.,CASSRRGGTGELFF,TGTGCCAGCAGTAGAAGGGGGGGCACCGGGGAGCTGTTTTTT
TRBJ2-1,TRBV6-6,.,few,CASDRIRSYNEQFF,TGTGCCAGCGACAGGATTAGGTCCTACAATGAGCAGTTCTTC
TRBJ2-5,TRBV4-1,.,many,CASSQDPIQETQYF,TGCGCCAGCAGCCAAGATCCCATCCAAGAGACCCAGTACTTC
TRBJ2-1,TRBV24-1,TRBD2,many,CATEGSGRGSYNEQFF,TGTGCCACGGAGGGAAGCGGGAGGGGATCCTACAATGAGCAGTTCTTC
TRBJ2-3,TRBV7-6,TRBD2,many,CASSLVGTSGSADTQYF,TGTGCCAGCAGCTTAGTGGGGACTAGCGGGAGTGCAGATACGCAGTATTTT
TRBJ1-2,TRBV6-2/TRBV6-3,.,few,CASAWGKAIYGYTF,TGTGCCAGCGCGTGGGGGAAGGCTATCTATGGCTACACCTTC
TRBJ1-2,TRBV12-3/TRBV12-4,.,few,CASSSGGNYGYTF,TGTGCCAGCAGTTCTGGGGGGAACTATGGCTACACCTTC
TRBJ2-7,TRBV23-1,.,.,CASSQSADSEGASSYEQYF,TGCGCCAGCAGTCAATCTGCCGATTCTGAGGGTGCAAGTTCCTACGAGCAGTACTTC
TRBJ2-3,TRBV7-9,TRBD1,once,CASSPPGTGPDTQYF,TGTGCCAGCAGCCCCCCAGGGACAGGGCCGGATACGCAGTATTTT
TRBJ1-1,TRBV6-1,.,.,CASIPSRTKFESEAFF,TGTGCCAGCATCCCTTCCCGGACAAAGTTTGAGAGTGAAGCTTTCTTT
TRBJ1-1,TRBV11-2,.,.,CASSSPRGNNEAFF,TGTGCCAGCAGCTCCCCTAGGGGTAACAATGAAGCTTTCTTT
TRBJ2-1,TRBV6-2/TRBV6-3,TRBD1,.,CASKANRDSSYNEQFF,TGTGCCAGCAAAGCAAACCGGGACAGCTCCTACAATGAGCAGTTCTTC
TRBJ2-5,TRBV7-6,.,.,CASSLTGSNQETQYF,TGTGCCAGCAGCTTAACAGGGTCCAATCAAGAGACCCAGTACTTC
TRBJ2-1,TRBV11-2,TRBD2,many,CASSRTSGRVDEQFF,TGTGCCAGCAGCCGGACTAGCGGGAGGGTCGATGAGCAGTTCTTC
TRBJ2-5,TRBV7-9,.,.,CASSVERADETQYF,TGTGCCAGCAGCGTTGAACGGGCAGATGAGACCCAGTACTTC
TRBJ2-1,TRBV6-1,TRBD2,few,CASIGTSGRDSYNEQFF,TGTGCCAGCATCGGGACTAGCGGGAGAGACAGCTACAATGAGCAGTTCTTC
TRBJ2-1,TRBV20-1,TRBD1,.,CSAVRDRANEQFF,TGCAGTGCCGTCCGGGACAGGGCCAATGAGCAGTTCTTC
TRBJ1-1,TRBV12-3/TRBV12-4,.,once,CTSSPRTAGNTEAFF,TGTACCAGCAGTCCCCGGACTGCCGGAAACACTGAAGCTTTCTTT
TRBJ1-5,TRBV24-1,TRBD1,few,CATSRTGNQPQHF,TGTGCCACCAGTCGGACAGGGAATCAGCCCCAGCATTTT
TRBJ1-4,TRBV2,TRBD1,.,CASRGTAGDEKLFF,TGTGCCAGCAGGGGGACAGCCGGGGATGAAAAACTGTTTTTT
TRBJ2-3,TRBV6-6,.,.,CASTTGIADTQYF,TGTGCCAGCACCACGGGGATCGCAGATACGCAGTATTTT
TRBJ2-3,TRBV27,.,.,CASSLGQGGDTQYF,TGTGCCAGCAGTTTAGGGCAGGGCGGAGATACGCAGTATTTT
TRBJ2-5,TRBV18,.,.,CASSPPSLKETQYF,TGTGCCAGCTCACCACCTTCCCTTAAAGAGACCCAGTACTTC
TRBJ2-1,TRBV7-2,TRBD2,few,CASSSLPGLAGGPGQFF,TGTGCCAGCAGCTCACTCCCTGGACTAGCGGGAGGGCCGGGGCAGTTCTTC
TRBJ2-1,TRBV11-3,.,few,CASSFGGSFTTNYNEQFF,TGTGCCAGCAGCTTTGGGGGCTCCTTTACTACTAACTACAATGAGCAGTTCTTC
TRBJ2-1,TRBV29-1,TRBD2,few,CSVQAGVGVEQFF,TGCAGCGTACAAGCGGGAGTAGGCGTTGAGCAGTTCTTC
TRBJ2-5,TRBV2,.,few,CANQRGGEETQYF,TGCGCCAACCAACGAGGAGGGGAAGAGACCCAGTACTTC
TRBJ1-5,TRBV19,.,many,CASRERLDANSNQPQHF,TGTGCCAGTCGTGAGAGGTTGGATGCGAATAGCAATCAGCCCCAGCATTTT
TRBJ1-2,TRBV28,.,.,CASSFSQNYGYTF,TGTGCCAGCAGTTTTTCGCAAAACTATGGCTACACCTTC
TRBJ2-4,TRBV20-1,.,.,CSASKASFLGDIQYF,TGCAGTGCGAGTAAAGCGTCATTCTTAGGGGACATTCAGTACTTC
TRBJ1-1,TRBV4-1,TRBD1,many,CASSQGQGNTEAFF,TGTGCCAGCAGCCAAGGACAGGGGAACACTGAAGCTTTCTTT
TRBJ2-1,TRBV10-3,.,.,CAAKNSLDFEQFF,TGTGCCGCGAAAAATTCGTTAGACTTTGAGCAGTTCTTC
TRBJ2-1,TRBV12-3/TRBV12-4,.,few,CASRKDTYNEQFF,TGTGCCAGCAGGAAGGACACGTACAATGAGCAGTTCTTC
TRBJ2-7,TRBV11-2,.,few,CASSLGTIYEQYF,TGTGCCAGCAGCTTAGGGACAATCTACGAGCAGTACTTC
TRBJ2-3,TRBV6-5,.,few,CASSLAWERDTQYF,TGTGCCAGCAGTCTGGCCTGGGAGCGAGATACGCAGTATTTT
TRBJ2-7,TRBV7-9,.,few,CASSSIEGSYEQYF,TGTGCCAGCAGCTCCATAGAAGGCTCCTACGAGCAGTACTTC
TRBJ2-5,TRBV5-5,.,.,CASSLGQLRYQETQYF,TGTGCCAGCAGCTTGGGACAGCTTAGGTACCAAGAGACCCAGTACTTC
TRBJ2-2,TRBV6-2/TRBV6-3,.,few,CASSYSGLQNTGELFF,TGTGCCAGCAGTTACTCGGGGTTACAGAACACCGGGGAGCTGTTTTTT
TRBJ1-3,TRBV7-2,.,many,CASSPLGSSGNTIYF,TGTGCCAGCAGTCCCCTCGGGAGCTCTGGAAACACCATATATTTT